The 19 T cell receptor beta chains below come from one sample, sequenced in a study of shared clonotypes between healthy human individuals. Method: immunoSEQ multiplex PCR; TCRdb's copy keeps in-frame clones and lacks some. This sample has about 1.1 million clones, with approximately 80% found just once. Material for sequencing was memory CD4+ T cells from PBMCs. Specified subset: CD45RA-negative fraction. The receptors were sampled from a young man in good health. Some clones in this sample may be carry-over from other donors' samples.

The table lists this clone with many counts. The J gene is TRBJ1-5, the V gene TRBV29-1, with unresolved D. Germline CDR1 reads SQVTM; CDR2 reads ANQGSEA. CDR3 length: 13 amino acids. V gave up 6 bases and J gave up 3 bases, with 12 bases separating them. CDR3 sequence reads: CSVADGYNQPQHF. The CDR3 DNA reads as TGCAGCGTAGCGGACGGATACAATCAGCCCCAGCATTTT.

DNA of the CDR3: TGTGCCAGCAGCCGAGTGGAGTCGACAGATACGCAGTATTTT. Its protein is CASSRVESTDTQYF. The chain has TRBV5-4 and TRBJ2-3; D remains ambiguous. The CDR3 is made up of 14 amino acids. Trimming cost V 4 bases and J 3 bases, with 12 bases left between them. CDR1 and CDR2 from the germline V gene are SGHNT and YYREEE (reference sequence). Drawing the rest from reference TRBV5-4 and TRBJ2-3, the complete variable domain is ETGVTQSPTHLIKTRGQQVTLRCSSQSGHNTVSWYQQALGQGPQFIFQYYREEENGRGNFPPRFSGLQFPNYSSELNVNALELDDSALYLCASSRVESTDTQYFGPGTRLTVL.

This rearrangement joins TRBV2 to TRBJ2-2, with no clear D. V was clipped by 7 bases and J by 6 bases, with 9 bases between them. Germline-derived CDR1 and CDR2 are SNHLY and FYNNEI. CDR3 size: 12 residues. CDR3 DNA: TGTGCCAGCACCCAAGTCGCCGGGGAGCTGTTTTTT. Translation: CASTQVAGELFF.

This chain joins TRBV28 and TRBJ2-2, with D perhaps TRBD2 (5 bases). Germline CDR1 MDHEN, CDR2 SYDVKM. Deletions cut 2 bases from V and 5 bases from J, with 15 bases between. The CDR3 extends over 16 amino acids. CDR3 nucleotide sequence: TGTGCCAGCAGTTTACTCCCGCGGGCAGATACCGGGGAGCTGTTTTTT. This codes for CASSLLPRADTGELFF. Drawing the rest from reference TRBV28 and TRBJ2-2, the complete variable domain is DVKVTQSSRYLVKRTGEKVFLECVQDMDHENMFWYRQDPGLGLRLIYFSYDVKMKEKGDIPEGYSVSREKKERFSLILESASTNQTSMYLCASSLLPRADTGELFFGEGSRLTVL.

This chain's CDR3 is CASSIARPEGYHNEQFF. In DNA, the CDR3 is TGTGCCAGCAGTATAGCTCGGCCGGAGGGCTACCACAATGAGCAGTTCTTC. This rearrangement joins TRBV28 to TRBJ2-1, with D tentatively TRBD2 (6 bases). CDR3 length equals 17 residues. Looked up from germline, CDR1 is MDHEN and CDR2 is SYDVKM. V dropped 5 bases and J dropped 5 bases, with 22 bases sitting between them.

This chain connects TRBV6-5 to TRBJ2-3; D not resolved. Germline V gene sequence: CDR1 MNHEY, CDR2 SVGAGI. Trimming took 6 bases from V and 4 from J, leaving 11 bases between them. The CDR3 spans 13 residues. This CDR3 reads CASRKVSADTQYF. The CDR3 DNA sequence: TGTGCCAGCAGGAAGGTGTCAGCAGATACGCAGTATTTT.

The chain couples TRBV6-6 to TRBJ1-5; possibly TRBD1 for D (5 bases). Trimming took 6 bases from V and 2 from J, leaving 14 bases between them. This CDR3 has 15 amino acids. Germline lookup yields CDR1 MNHNY and CDR2 SVGAGI (reference sequence). This CDR3 reads CASSPPGVGNQPQHF. The DNA for the CDR3 is TGTGCCAGCAGCCCCCCGGGGGTTGGCAATCAGCCCCAGCATTTT.

J is TRBJ2-2 and V is TRBV2; D may be TRBD1 or TRBD2 (5 bases each). V was shortened by 6 bases and J by 5 bases, with 22 bases between the two germline ends. The CDR3 consists of 17 residues. Germline V gene lookup returns CDR1 SNHLY and CDR2 FYNNEI. The CDR3 spells CASRRTGKGRSTGELFF. In nucleotides, the CDR3 is TGTGCCAGCAGACGGACTGGAAAGGGGAGATCAACCGGGGAGCTGTTTTTT.

This clone was detected a few times. The sample carries other DNA sequences with the same CDR3. The J gene is TRBJ1-1, the V gene TRBV7-6, with TRBD1 as a possible D gene (6 bases). The CDR3 has 13 amino acids. Between the trimmed V and J ends, which lost 5 bases and 1 base, there was a span of 8 bases. Looked up from germline, CDR1 is SGHVS and CDR2 is FNYEAQ. CDR3 amino acids: CASSLDRNTEAFF. Here the CDR3 DNA reads TGTGCCAGCAGCCTGGACAGGAACACTGAAGCTTTCTTT.

The genes are TRBV5-1 and TRBJ2-1; weak D call: TRBD2 (5 bases). Germline V gives CDR1 SGHRS, CDR2 YFSETQ. The CDR3 covers 14 residues. V gave up 0 bases and J gave up 9 bases, with 13 bases separating them. The DNA of the CDR3 is TGCGCCAGCAGCTTGGGGCAGGAGGTCAGTGAGCAGTTCTTC. Its protein is CASSLGQEVSEQFF.

This clone is a singleton in its sample. The chain is built from TRBV6-1 and TRBJ1-1; 7 bases match TRBD1. Losses at the gene ends were 1 base for V and 4 bases for J; bases not matched to a gene: 9. Germline V lookup: CDR1 MNHNS, CDR2 SASEGT. CDR3 size: 16 residues. The CDR3 nucleotides read TGTGCCAGCAGTGAAGAGGGGAGGGGGCGCGTCACTGAAGCTTTCTTT. Its protein product is CASSEEGRGRVTEAFF.

The chain recombines TRBV10-3 with TRBJ2-3; 9 bases align to TRBD1. The CDR3 consists of 16 residues. Germline V lookup: CDR1 ENHRY, CDR2 SYGVKD. Trimming at V came to 4 bases and at J to 2 bases, leaving 7 bases not matched to a gene. DNA of the CDR3: TGTGCCATCAGTGGGAACAGGGGGCGGATCACAGATACGCAGTATTTT. Translating it yields CAISGNRGRITDTQYF.

The gene calls are TRBV30 and TRBJ2-5, with 9 nucleotides matching TRBD2. Unmatched junction bases numbered 12, after V lost 0 bases and J lost 4 bases. There are 17 residues in the CDR3. In germline, CDR1 is GTSNPN, CDR2 SVGIG (reference sequence). The CDR3: CAWSVRGAAGGLETQYF. Written as DNA, the CDR3 is TGTGCCTGGAGTGTACGGGGGGCTGCGGGAGGGTTAGAGACCCAGTACTTC. Drawing the rest from reference TRBV30 and TRBJ2-5, the complete variable domain is SQTIHQWPATLVQPVGSPLSLECTVEGTSNPNLYWYRQAAGRGLQLLFYSVGIGQISSEVPQNLSASRPQDRQFILSSKKLLLSDSGFYLCAWSVRGAAGGLETQYFGPGTRLLVL.

This clone has just one count. V gene TRBV4-3 combines with J gene TRBJ2-2; weak D call: TRBD1 (5 bases). The germline CDR1 and CDR2 sequences are LGHNA and YSLEER. The CDR3 is 15 amino acids. Trimming removed 0 bases at V and 3 bases at J, with 8 bases between. The DNA of the CDR3 is TGCGCCAGCAGCCAAGAGTTCAGGGACACCGGGGAGCTGTTTTTT. It yields the protein CASSQEFRDTGELFF.

The chain is built from TRBV11-1 and TRBJ2-3; 7 nucleotides line up with TRBD1. CDR1 SGHAT and CDR2 FQDESV come from the germline V gene (reference sequence). The CDR3 contains 15 residues. Trimming removed 4 bases from V and 1 base from J; junction bases left unmatched: 5. The CDR3 region is CASSSRTGRTDTQYF. CDR3 DNA: TGTGCCAGCAGCTCAAGGACAGGTCGCACAGATACGCAGTATTTT.

The V and J genes are TRBV28 and TRBJ1-5, with no clear D. Trimming removed 10 bases at V and 0 bases at J, with 10 bases between. The CDR3 length is 13 residues. Germline lookup yields CDR1 MDHEN and CDR2 SYDVKM. CDR3 protein: CATRPFSNQPQHF. CDR3 DNA sequence: TGTGCCACCAGGCCATTTAGCAATCAGCCCCAGCATTTT.

A single count supports this clone. The V and J genes are TRBV5-4 and TRBJ2-4; 8 positions match TRBD1. The germline V gene encodes CDR1 SGHNT and CDR2 YYREEE (reference sequence). Losses at the gene ends were 4 bases for V and 6 bases for J; bases not matched to a gene: 6. CDR3 length equals 14 residues. In DNA, the CDR3 is TGTGCCAGCAGCCTAAAGACAGGGGCAAACATTCAGTACTTC. As protein: CASSLKTGANIQYF.

The table lists this clone with a count of one. V is TRBV25-1 and J is TRBJ2-1; 9 bases are a match to TRBD2. The CDR3 sequence is 16 residues long. J lost 3 bases, V lost 3 bases, and 6 bases had no gene match. Germline values: CDR1 MGHDK, CDR2 SYGVNS. CDR3 DNA: TGTGCCAGCAGTGACTCTAGCGGGGACCGCTACAATGAGCAGTTCTTC. Its protein is CASSDSSGDRYNEQFF.

The J gene is TRBJ1-5, the V gene TRBV6-1; tentatively, D is TRBD1 (6 bases). Germline V lookup: CDR1 MNHNS, CDR2 SASEGT. Trimming shortened V by 2 bases and J by 6 bases, and 11 bases separated the two germline ends. The CDR3 sequence is 14 residues long. The CDR3: CASSEQGRRQPQHF. Here the CDR3 DNA reads TGTGCCAGCAGTGAACAGGGGAGACGTCAGCCCCAGCATTTT.